Detailed here is one T cell receptor (beta chain). RNA, at about 0.5 to 1 ug, was reverse transcribed with random hexamers. TCR beta CDR3 was amplified by immunoSEQ covering 54 Vbeta and 13 Jbeta. Using its own MiXCR run on the immunoSEQ multiplex PCR reads, TCRdb lists one record per CDR3 protein. The sample lists roughly 120,000 distinct CDR3 sequences, 90% to 95% occurring once. The data stem from a study of CD8 T cells in Susac syndrome. The CDR3 extends over 15 amino acids. V dropped 4 bases and J dropped 2 bases, with 14 bases sitting between them. Germline CDR1 is LGHDT and CDR2 is YNNKEL (reference sequence). The multiple sclerosis control cohort comprised treatment-naive individuals presenting with stable or active relapsing-remitting disease.

The TCR sequence derives from a human donor with multiple sclerosis. Sequencing input: CD4+ T cells from PBMCs. This chain connects TRBV3-1 to TRBJ1-2; D possibly corresponds to TRBD1 (5 bases). CDR3 nucleotides: TGTGCCAGCAGCCGGGGCGGATTCGGGAACTATGGCTACACCTTC. As protein: CASSRGGFGNYGYTF.